Below, one TCR beta chain is given with its context. Its antigen remains unknown. This entry comes from a study of T cell responses to AZD1222 COVID-19 vaccine. Looking at the study overall: Researchers grouped second doses given at about 4 or about 12 weeks into one pool. Regarding the study as a whole: Spike-spanning, vaccine-associated CD4 TCRs were dominant at 160-218 and 743-854. Clonal diversity may have been underestimated in mostly white British donors.

V was trimmed by 1 base and J by 8 bases, leaving 9 bases between them. This CDR3 spans 13 amino acids. Produced via immunoSEQ multiplex PCR; TCRdb's table is partial and in-frame only. This sample has about 150,000 clones, with approximately 92% found just once. Source: peripheral blood, taken on day 0 of AZD1222 vaccination. This chain links TRBV5-3 with TRBJ1-4; D ambiguous. TRBV5-3 is given ORF status, its function remaining uncertain. The receptor was derived from an adult in good health. The DNA for the CDR3 is TGTGCCAGAAGCTTGACCAGAACCGAAAAACTGTTTTTT. Translation: CARSLTRTEKLFF.